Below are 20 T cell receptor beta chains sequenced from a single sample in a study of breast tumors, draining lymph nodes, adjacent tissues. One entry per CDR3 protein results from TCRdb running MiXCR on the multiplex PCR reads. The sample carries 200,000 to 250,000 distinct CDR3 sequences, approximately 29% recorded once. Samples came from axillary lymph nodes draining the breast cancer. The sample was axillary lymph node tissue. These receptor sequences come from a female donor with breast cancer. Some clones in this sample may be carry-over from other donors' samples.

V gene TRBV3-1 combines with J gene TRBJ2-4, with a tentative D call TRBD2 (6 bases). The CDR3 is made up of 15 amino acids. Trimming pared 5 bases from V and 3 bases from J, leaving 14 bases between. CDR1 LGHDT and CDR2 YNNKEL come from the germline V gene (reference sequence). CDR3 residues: CASSGTPRSKNIQYF. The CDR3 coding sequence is TGTGCCAGCAGCGGGACTCCACGAAGCAAAAACATTCAGTACTTC.

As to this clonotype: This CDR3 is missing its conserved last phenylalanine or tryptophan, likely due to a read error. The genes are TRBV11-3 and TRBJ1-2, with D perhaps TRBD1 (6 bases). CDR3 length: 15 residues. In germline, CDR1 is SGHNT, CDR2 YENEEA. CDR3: CASSLSWTDHYSYTY. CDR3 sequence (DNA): TGTGCCAGCAGCTTAAGTTGGACAGACCACTATAGCTACACCTAC.

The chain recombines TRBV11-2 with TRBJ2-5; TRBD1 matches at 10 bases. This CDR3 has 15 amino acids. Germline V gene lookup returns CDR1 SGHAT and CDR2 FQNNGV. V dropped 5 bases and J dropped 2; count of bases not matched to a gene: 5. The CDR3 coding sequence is TGTGCCAGCAGCAGCCGGGGACAGGGGCAAGAGACCCAGTACTTC. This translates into CASSSRGQGQETQYF.

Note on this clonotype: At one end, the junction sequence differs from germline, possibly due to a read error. The CDR3 spells CACSLVGDGNTIYF. The CDR3 nucleotides are TGCGCCTGCAGCTTGGTGGGGGACGGAAACACCATATATTTT. V usage is TRBV5-1 and J usage is TRBJ1-3; maybe TRBD1 (5 bases). The CDR3 length is 14 residues. Germline CDR1 SGHRS, CDR2 YFSETQ.

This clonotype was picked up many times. This CDR3 reads CASSWAQGPYEQYF. CDR3 in DNA: TGTGCCAGCAGCTGGGCACAGGGGCCCTACGAGCAGTACTTC. This rearrangement joins TRBV7-2 to TRBJ2-7, with 7 nucleotides matching TRBD1. With 4 bases clipped from V and 2 bases from J, the junction kept 5 bases outside the gene matches. Per the germline V gene, CDR1 is SGHTA and CDR2 is FQGNSA. CDR3 length: 14 amino acids.

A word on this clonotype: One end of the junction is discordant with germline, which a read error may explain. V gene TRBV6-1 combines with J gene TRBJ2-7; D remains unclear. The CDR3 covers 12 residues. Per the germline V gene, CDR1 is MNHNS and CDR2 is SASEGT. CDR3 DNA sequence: TGTGTCAGCAGTCCCCCTTCCTACGAGCAGTACTTC. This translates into CVSSPPSYEQYF.

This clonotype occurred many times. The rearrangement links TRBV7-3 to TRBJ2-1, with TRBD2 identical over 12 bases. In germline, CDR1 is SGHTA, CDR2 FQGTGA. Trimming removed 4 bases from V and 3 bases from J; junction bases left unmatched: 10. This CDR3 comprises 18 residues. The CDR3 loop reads CASSSGLAGVGIYNEQFF. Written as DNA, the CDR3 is TGTGCCAGCAGCTCGGGACTAGCGGGCGTGGGAATCTACAATGAGCAGTTCTTC.

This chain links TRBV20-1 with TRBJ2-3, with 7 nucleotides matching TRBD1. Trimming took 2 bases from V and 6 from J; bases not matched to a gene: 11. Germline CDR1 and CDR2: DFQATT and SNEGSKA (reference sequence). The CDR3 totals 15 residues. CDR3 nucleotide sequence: TGCAGTGCTAGACGCCATAGGGGGCGCGCGGATACGCAGTATTTT. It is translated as CSARRHRGRADTQYF.

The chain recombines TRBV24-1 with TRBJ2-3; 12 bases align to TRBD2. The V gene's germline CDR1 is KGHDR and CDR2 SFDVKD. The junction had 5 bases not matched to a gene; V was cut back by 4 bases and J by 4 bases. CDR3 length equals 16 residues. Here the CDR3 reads CATSDRTSGRSDTQYF. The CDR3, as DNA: TGTGCCACCAGTGACCGAACTAGCGGGAGGTCAGATACGCAGTATTTT.

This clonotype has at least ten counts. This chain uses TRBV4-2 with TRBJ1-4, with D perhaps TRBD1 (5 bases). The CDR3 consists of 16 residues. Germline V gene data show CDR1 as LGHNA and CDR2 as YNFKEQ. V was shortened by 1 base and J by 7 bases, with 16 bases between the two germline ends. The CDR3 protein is CASSQASGRRAEKLFF. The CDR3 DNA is TGTGCCAGCAGCCAAGCGTCGGGACGGAGGGCTGAAAAACTGTTTTTT.

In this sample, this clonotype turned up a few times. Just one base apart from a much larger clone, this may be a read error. CDR3 loop: CASSWGTADNEQYF. For the CDR3, the DNA is TGTGCCAGCAGCTGGGGGACAGCGGATAACGAGCAGTACTTC. The chain has TRBV5-6 and TRBJ2-7; 7 nucleotides agree with TRBD1. V lost 3 bases to trimming and J lost 5 bases; unmatched junction nucleotides: 8. The CDR3 is made up of 14 amino acids. In germline, CDR1 is SGHDT, CDR2 YYEEEE.

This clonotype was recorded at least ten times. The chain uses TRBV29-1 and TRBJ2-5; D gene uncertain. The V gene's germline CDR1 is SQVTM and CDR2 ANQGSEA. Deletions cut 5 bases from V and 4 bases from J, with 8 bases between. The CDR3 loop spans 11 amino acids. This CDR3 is CSVLTGETQYF. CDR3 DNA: TGCAGCGTTCTGACGGGAGAGACCCAGTACTTC.

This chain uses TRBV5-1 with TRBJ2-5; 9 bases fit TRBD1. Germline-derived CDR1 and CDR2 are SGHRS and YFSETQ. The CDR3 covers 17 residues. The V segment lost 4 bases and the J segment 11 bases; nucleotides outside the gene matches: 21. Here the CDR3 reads CASSPGLPGQGPDTQYF. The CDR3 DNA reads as TGCGCCAGCAGCCCGGGGTTGCCGGGACAGGGTCCAGATACGCAGTACTTC.

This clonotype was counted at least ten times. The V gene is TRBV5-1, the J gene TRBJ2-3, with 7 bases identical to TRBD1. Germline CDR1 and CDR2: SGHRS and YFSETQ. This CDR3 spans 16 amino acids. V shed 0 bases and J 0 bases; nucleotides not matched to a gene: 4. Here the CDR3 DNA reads TGCGCCAGCAGCTTGGTAAGGGGGCGAAGCACAGATACGCAGTATTTT. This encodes CASSLVRGRSTDTQYF. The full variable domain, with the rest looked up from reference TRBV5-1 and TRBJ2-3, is KAGVTQTPRYLIKTRGQQVTLSCSPISGHRSVSWYQQTPGQGLQFLFEYFSETQRNKGNFPGRFSGRQFSNSRSEMNVSTLELGDSALYLCASSLVRGRSTDTQYFGPGTRLTVL.

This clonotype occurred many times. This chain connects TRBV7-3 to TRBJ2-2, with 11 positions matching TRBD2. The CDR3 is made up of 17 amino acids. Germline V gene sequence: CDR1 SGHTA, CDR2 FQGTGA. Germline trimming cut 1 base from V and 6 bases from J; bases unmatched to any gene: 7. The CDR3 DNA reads TGTGCCAGCAGCTTAAGTAGTAGCGGGAGGGGAGCCGGGGAGCTGTTTTTT. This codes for CASSLSSSGRGAGELFF.

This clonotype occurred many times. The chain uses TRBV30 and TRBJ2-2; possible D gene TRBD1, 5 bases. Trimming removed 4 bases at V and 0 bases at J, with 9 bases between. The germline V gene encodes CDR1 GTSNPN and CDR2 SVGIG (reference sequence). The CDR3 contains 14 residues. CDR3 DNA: TGTGCCTGGATAAGGGGATCGAACACCGGGGAGCTGTTTTTT. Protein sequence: CAWIRGSNTGELFF. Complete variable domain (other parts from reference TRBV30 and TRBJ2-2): SQTIHQWPATLVQPVGSPLSLECTVEGTSNPNLYWYRQAAGRGLQLLFYSVGIGQISSEVPQNLSASRPQDRQFILSSKKLLLSDSGFYLCAWIRGSNTGELFFGEGSRLTVL.

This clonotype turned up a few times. This chain's CDR3 is CASSHGGTGSNQPQHF. In DNA, the CDR3 is TGTGCCAGCAGTCACGGCGGGACAGGTAGCAATCAGCCCCAGCATTTT. The rearrangement links TRBV6-2 or TRBV6-3 to TRBJ1-5, with 8 positions matching TRBD1. The germline gives CDR1 MNHEY, CDR2 SVGEGT. The V segment lost 5 bases and the J segment 0 bases; nucleotides outside the gene matches: 6. The CDR3 loop spans 16 amino acids.

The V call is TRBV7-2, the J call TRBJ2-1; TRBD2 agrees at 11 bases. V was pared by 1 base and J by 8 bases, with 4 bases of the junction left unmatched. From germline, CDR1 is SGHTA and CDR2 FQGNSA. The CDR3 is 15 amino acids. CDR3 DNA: TGTGCCAGCAGCTTAGGACTAGCGGGGAGGTATGAGCAGTTCTTC. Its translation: CASSLGLAGRYEQFF.

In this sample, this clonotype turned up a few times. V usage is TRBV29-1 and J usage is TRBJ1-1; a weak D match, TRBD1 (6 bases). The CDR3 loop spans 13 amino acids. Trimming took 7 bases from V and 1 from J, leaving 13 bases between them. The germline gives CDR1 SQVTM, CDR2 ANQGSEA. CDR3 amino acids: CSGTTGKNTEAFF. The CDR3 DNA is TGCAGCGGGACCACAGGGAAGAACACTGAAGCTTTCTTT.

In nucleotides, the CDR3 is TGTGCCAGCAGGAAAGGACAGGGCGATCAGCCCCAGCATTTT. Amino acid sequence: CASRKGQGDQPQHF. The V gene is TRBV2, the J gene TRBJ1-5; 8 positions agree with TRBD1. The length of the CDR3 is 14 residues. CDR1 is SNHLY, CDR2 FYNNEI, per germline. After removal of 6 bases from V and 5 bases from J, the junction contained 6 bases not matched to a gene.